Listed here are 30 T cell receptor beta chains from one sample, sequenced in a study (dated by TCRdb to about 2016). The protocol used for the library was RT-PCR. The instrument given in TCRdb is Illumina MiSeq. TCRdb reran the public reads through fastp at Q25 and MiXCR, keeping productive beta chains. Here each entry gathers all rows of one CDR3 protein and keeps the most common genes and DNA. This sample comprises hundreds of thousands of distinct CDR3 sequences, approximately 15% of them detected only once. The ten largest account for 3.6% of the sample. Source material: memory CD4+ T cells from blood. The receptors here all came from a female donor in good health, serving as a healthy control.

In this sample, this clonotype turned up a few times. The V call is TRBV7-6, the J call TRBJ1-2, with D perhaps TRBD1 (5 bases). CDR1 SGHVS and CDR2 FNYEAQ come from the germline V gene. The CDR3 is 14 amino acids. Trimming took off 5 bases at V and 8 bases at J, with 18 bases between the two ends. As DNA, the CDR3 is TGTGCCAGCAGCCCCGTCGGGGGTTCGTTCGGCTACACCTTC. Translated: CASSPVGGSFGYTF.

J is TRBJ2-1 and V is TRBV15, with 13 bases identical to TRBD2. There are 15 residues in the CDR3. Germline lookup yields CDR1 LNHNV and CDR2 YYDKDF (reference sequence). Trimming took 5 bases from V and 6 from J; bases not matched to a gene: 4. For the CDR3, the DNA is TGTGCCACCAGCGGGACTAGCGGGAACTTCAATGAGCAGTTCTTC. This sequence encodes CATSGTSGNFNEQFF.

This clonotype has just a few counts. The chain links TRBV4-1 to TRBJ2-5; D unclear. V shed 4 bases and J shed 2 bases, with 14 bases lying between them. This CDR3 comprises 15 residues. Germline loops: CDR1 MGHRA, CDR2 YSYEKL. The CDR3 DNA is TGCGCCAGCAGCCCCCTTACGGACGTACAAGAGACCCAGTACTTC. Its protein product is CASSPLTDVQETQYF.

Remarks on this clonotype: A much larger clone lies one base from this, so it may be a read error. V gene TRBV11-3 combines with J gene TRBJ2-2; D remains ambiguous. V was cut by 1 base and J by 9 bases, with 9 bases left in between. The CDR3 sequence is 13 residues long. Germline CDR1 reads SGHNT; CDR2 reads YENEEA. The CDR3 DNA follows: TGTGCCAGCAGCTTAGGGGTCGCCAGGGAGCTGTTTTTT. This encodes CASSLGVARELFF.

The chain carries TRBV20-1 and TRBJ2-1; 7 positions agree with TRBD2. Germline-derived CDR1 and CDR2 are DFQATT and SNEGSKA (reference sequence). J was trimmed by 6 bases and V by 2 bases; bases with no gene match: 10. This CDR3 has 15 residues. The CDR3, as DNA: TGCAGTGCTAGATCATCCGGACTAGTTGTCAATGAGCAGTTCTTC. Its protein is CSARSSGLVVNEQFF.

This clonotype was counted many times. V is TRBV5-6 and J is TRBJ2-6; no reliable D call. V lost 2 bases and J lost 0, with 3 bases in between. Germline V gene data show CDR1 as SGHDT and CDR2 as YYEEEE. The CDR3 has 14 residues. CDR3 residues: CASSFSSGANVLTF. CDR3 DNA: TGTGCCAGCAGCTTTAGCTCTGGGGCCAACGTCCTGACTTTC.

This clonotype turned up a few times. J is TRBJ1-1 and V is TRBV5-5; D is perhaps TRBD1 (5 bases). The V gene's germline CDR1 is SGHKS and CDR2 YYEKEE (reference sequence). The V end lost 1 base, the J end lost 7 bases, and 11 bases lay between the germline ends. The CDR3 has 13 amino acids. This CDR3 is CASSLYRRGEAFF. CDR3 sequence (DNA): TGTGCCAGCAGCTTGTACAGGCGCGGTGAAGCTTTCTTT.

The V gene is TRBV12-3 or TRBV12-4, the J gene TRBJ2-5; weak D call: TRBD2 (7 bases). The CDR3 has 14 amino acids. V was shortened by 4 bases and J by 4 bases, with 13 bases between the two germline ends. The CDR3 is CASSYGGGGETQYF. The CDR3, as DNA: TGTGCCAGCAGTTACGGGGGAGGGGGAGAGACCCAGTACTTC.

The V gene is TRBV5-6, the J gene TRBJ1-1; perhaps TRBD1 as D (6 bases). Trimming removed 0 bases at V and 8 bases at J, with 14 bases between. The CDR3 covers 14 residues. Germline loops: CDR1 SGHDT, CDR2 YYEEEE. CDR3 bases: TGTGCCAGCAGCTTGGTTTCAGGGGCCTACGAAGCTTTCTTT. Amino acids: CASSLVSGAYEAFF. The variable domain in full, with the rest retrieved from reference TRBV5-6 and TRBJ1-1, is DAGVTQSPTHLIKTRGQQVTLRCSPKSGHDTVSWYQQALGQGPQFIFQYYEEEERQRGNFPDRFSGHQFPNYSSELNVNALLLGDSALYLCASSLVSGAYEAFFGQGTRLTVV.

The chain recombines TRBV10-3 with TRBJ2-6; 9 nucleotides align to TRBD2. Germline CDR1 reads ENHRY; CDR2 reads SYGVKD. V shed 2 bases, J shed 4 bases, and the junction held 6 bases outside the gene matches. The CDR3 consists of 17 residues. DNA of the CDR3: TGTGCCATCAGTGAGAACCCTAGCGGGACCGGGGCCAACGTCCTGACTTTC. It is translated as CAISENPSGTGANVLTF.

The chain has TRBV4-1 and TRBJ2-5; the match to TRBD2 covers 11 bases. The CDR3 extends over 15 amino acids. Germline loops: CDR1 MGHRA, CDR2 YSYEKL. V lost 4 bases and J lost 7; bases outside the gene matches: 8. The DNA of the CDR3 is TGCGCCAGCAGCCCGGGACTAGCGGCCGCCGGGACCCAGTACTTC. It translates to CASSPGLAAAGTQYF.

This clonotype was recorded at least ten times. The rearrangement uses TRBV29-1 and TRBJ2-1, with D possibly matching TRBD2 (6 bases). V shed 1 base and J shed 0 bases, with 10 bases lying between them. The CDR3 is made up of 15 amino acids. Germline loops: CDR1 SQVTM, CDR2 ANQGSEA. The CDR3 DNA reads TGCAGCGTTGAAGGGGCAGCGGGCTCCTACAATGAGCAGTTCTTC. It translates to CSVEGAAGSYNEQFF.

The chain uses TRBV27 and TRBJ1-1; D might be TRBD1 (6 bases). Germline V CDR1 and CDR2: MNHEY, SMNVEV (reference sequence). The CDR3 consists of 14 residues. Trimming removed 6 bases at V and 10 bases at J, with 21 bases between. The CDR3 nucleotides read TGTGCCAGCAGCCAAGATGAGCGGGGGGCAGGAGCTTTCTTT. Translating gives CASSQDERGAGAFF.

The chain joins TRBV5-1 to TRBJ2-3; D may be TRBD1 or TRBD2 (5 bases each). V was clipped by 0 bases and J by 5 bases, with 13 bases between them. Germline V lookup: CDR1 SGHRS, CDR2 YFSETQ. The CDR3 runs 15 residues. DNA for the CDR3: TGCGCCAGCAGCTTGGGGGGGAGATCTGGAGATACGCAGTATTTT. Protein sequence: CASSLGGRSGDTQYF.

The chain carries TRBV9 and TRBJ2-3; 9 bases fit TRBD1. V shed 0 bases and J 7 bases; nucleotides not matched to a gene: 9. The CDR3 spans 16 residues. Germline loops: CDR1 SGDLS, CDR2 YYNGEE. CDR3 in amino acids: CASSVVRTGASYTQYF. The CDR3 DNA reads TGTGCCAGCAGCGTAGTCAGGACAGGGGCTTCCTATACGCAGTATTTT.

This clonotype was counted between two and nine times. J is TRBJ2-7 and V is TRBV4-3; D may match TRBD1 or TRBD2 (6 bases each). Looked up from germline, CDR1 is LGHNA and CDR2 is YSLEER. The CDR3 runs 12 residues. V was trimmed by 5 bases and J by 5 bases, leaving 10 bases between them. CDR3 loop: CASSSGGNEQYF. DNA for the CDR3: TGCGCCAGCAGCTCCGGGGGCAACGAGCAGTACTTC.

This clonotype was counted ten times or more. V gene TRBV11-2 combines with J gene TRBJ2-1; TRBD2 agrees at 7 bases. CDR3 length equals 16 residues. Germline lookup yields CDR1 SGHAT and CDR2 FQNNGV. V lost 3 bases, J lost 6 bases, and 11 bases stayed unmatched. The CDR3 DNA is TGTGCCAGCAGCTTGCTCTCGCGGGAGTTCGGCAATGAGCAGTTCTTC. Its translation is CASSLLSREFGNEQFF. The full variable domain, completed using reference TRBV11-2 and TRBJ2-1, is EAGVAQSPRYKIIEKRQSVAFWCNPISGHATLYWYQQILGQGPKLLIQFQNNGVVDDSQLPKDRFSAERLKGVDSTLKIQPAKLEDSAVYLCASSLLSREFGNEQFFGPGTRLTVL.

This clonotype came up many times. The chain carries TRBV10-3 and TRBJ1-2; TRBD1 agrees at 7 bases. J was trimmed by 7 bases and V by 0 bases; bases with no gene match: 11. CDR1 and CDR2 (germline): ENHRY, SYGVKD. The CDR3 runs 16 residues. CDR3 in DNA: TGTGCCATCAGTGAGTCCCGGGACAGTGGCAACAGTGGCTACACCTTC. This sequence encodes CAISESRDSGNSGYTF.

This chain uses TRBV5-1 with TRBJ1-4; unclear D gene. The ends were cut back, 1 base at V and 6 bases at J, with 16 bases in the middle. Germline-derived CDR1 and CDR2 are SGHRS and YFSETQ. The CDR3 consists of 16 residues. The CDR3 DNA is TGCGCCAGCAGCTTGTCACGGCGGAACATGGATGAAAAACTGTTTTTT. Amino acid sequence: CASSLSRRNMDEKLFF.

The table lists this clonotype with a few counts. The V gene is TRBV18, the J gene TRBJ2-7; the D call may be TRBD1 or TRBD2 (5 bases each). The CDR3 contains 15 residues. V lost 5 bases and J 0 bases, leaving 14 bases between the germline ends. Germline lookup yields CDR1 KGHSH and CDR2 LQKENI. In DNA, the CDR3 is TGTGCCAGCTCAACCGGGACGGTAAGCTCCTACGAGCAGTACTTC. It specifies CASSTGTVSSYEQYF. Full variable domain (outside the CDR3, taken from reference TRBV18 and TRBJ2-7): NAGVMQNPRHLVRRRGQEARLRCSPMKGHSHVYWYRQLPEEGLKFMVYLQKENIIDESGMPKERFSAEFPKEGPSILRIQQVVRGDSAAYFCASSTGTVSSYEQYFGPGTRLTVT.

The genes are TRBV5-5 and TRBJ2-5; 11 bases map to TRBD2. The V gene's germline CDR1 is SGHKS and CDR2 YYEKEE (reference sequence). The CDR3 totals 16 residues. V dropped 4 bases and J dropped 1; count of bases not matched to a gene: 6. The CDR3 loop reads CASSEGLAETQETQYF. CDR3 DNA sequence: TGTGCCAGCAGCGAGGGACTAGCGGAGACCCAAGAGACCCAGTACTTC.

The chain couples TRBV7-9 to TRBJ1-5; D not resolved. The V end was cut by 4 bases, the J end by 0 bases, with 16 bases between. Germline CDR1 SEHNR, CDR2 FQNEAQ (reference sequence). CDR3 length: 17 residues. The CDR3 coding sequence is TGTGCCAGCAGCTCCGCCCCGGACGCCTATAGCAATCAGCCCCAGCATTTT. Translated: CASSSAPDAYSNQPQHF.

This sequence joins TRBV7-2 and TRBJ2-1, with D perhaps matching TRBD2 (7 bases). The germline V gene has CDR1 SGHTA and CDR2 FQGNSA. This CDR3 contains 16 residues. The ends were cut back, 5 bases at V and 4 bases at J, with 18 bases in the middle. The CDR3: CASSPRTGGRYNEQFF. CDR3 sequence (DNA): TGTGCCAGCAGCCCTAGGACGGGGGGCAGGTACAATGAGCAGTTCTTC.

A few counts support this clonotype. CDR3 loop: CAGSAGLSSYNEQFF. CDR3 DNA: TGTGCCGGATCAGCGGGACTGAGCTCCTACAATGAGCAGTTCTTC. The chain combines TRBV30 with TRBJ2-1, with 7 positions matching TRBD2. The CDR3 is 15 amino acids. The ends lost 8 bases at V and 0 bases at J; junction bases unmatched: 10. Germline CDR1 and CDR2: GTSNPN and SVGIG (reference sequence).

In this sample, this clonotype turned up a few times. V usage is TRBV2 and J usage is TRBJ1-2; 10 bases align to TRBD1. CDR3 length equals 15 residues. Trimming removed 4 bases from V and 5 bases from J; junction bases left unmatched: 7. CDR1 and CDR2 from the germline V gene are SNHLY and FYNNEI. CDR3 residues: CASSGGQGRGYGYTF. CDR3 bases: TGTGCCAGCAGTGGGGGACAGGGGAGAGGGTATGGCTACACCTTC.

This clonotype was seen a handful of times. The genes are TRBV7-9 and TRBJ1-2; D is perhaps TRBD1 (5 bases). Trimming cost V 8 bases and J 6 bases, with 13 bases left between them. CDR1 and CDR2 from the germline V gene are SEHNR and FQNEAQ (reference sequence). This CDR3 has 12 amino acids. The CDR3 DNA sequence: TGTGCCAGCGAGAGGGGCGAGGATGGCTACACCTTC. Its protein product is CASERGEDGYTF.

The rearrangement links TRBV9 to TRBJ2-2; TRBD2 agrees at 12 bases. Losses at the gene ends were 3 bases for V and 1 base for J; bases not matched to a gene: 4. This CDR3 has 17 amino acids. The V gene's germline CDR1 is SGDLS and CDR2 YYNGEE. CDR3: CASSGRLAGENTGELFF. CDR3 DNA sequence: TGTGCCAGCAGCGGGAGACTAGCGGGGGAGAACACCGGGGAGCTGTTTTTT.

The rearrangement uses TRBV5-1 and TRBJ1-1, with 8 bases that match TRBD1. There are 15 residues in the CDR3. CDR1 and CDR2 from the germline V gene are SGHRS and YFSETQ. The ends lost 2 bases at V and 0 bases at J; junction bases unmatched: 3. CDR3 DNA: TGCGCCAGCAGCTTACAGGGGGGTATGAACACTGAAGCTTTCTTT. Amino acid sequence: CASSLQGGMNTEAFF.

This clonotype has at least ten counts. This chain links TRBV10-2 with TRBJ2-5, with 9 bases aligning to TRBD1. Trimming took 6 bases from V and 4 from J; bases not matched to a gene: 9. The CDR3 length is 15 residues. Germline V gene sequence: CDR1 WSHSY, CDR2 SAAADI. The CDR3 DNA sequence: TGCGCCAGCAGGAACGACAGGGGGGGAGGAGAGACCCAGTACTTC. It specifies CASRNDRGGGETQYF.

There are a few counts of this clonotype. CDR3 amino acids: CASSSPGLRGTEAFF. The CDR3 DNA follows: TGTGCCAGCAGCTCACCCGGGCTTCGGGGCACTGAAGCTTTCTTT. This chain links TRBV5-6 with TRBJ1-1; no clear D gene. CDR3 size: 15 residues. Germline values: CDR1 SGHDT, CDR2 YYEEEE. V was shortened by 3 bases and J by 4 bases, with 16 bases between the two germline ends.